This entry features one TCR beta chain sequence. The data are from a study of cytomegalovirus exposure and HLA in healthy donors. Background on the study: An early data release held tens of millions of unique TCRs from HLA-typed donors.

The PCR used 60 Vbeta and 13 Jbeta primers. The data were produced by immunoSEQ multiplex PCR, yet TCRdb's version contains in-frame clones alone and is incomplete. The sample carries 90,000 to 100,000 clones, roughly 76% recorded once. The germline V gene has CDR1 SGDLS and CDR2 YYNGEE. With V trimmed by 3 bases and J by 4 bases, 5 bases remained unmatched. The CDR3 covers 14 residues. The chain has TRBV9 and TRBJ2-7; TRBD2 matches at 9 bases. Sequencing was performed on PBMCs. This receptor was identified in a man aged 35-49 years in good health and CMV-seronegative. The CDR3 reads CASSGAGGPYEQYF. Here the CDR3 DNA reads TGTGCCAGCAGCGGTGCGGGGGGGCCTTACGAGCAGTACTTC.